The 32 T cell receptor beta chains below all came from one sample that was sequenced in a study of OX40 agonist ivuxolimab in advanced cancers. The data were produced by immunoSEQ multiplex PCR, yet TCRdb's version contains in-frame clones alone and is incomplete. The sample yields 61,000 or so clones, 84% seen once. This specimen consisted of CD4+ or CD8+ T cells sorted from blood, obtained in a trial of the OX40 agonist ivuxolimab. These receptor sequences come from an adult with an advanced solid tumor such as melanoma, head and neck, liver or kidney cancer.

The V call is TRBV30, the J call TRBJ1-1, with no clear D. The CDR3 totals 13 residues. Germline loops: CDR1 GTSNPN, CDR2 SVGIG (reference sequence). V lost 0 bases, J lost 6 bases, and 11 bases lay in between. CDR3 sequence: CAWSVWGTPEAFF. The CDR3 DNA reads TGTGCCTGGAGTGTATGGGGTACCCCTGAAGCTTTCTTT.

The rearrangement links TRBV19 to TRBJ2-5, with D possibly being TRBD2 (5 bases). CDR3 length: 14 amino acids. The germline CDR1 and CDR2 sequences are LNHDA and SQIVND (reference sequence). Trimming shortened V by 1 base and J by 5 bases, and 11 bases separated the two germline ends. This CDR3 is CASSIGTGSETQYF. The CDR3, as DNA: TGTGCCAGTAGTATAGGAACGGGGTCGGAGACCCAGTACTTC.

The CDR3 region is CASSDGGDGYTF. The CDR3 nucleotides are TGTGCCAGCAGTGACGGTGGGGATGGCTACACCTTC. J is TRBJ1-2 and V is TRBV6-4; no reliable D call. Germline V gene lookup returns CDR1 MRHNA and CDR2 SNTAGT. V shed 2 bases and J shed 6 bases, with 7 bases lying between them. The CDR3 loop spans 12 amino acids.

The V gene is TRBV28, the J gene TRBJ2-7, with D uncertain. This CDR3 is built from 12 residues. Trimming removed 8 bases at V and 7 bases at J, with 15 bases between. Germline CDR1 reads MDHEN; CDR2 reads SYDVKM. CDR3 DNA sequence: TGTGCCAGCCTTACACCTGGCGCGGAGCAGTACTTC. It is translated as CASLTPGAEQYF.

The chain employs TRBV5-1 and TRBJ1-1; D may be TRBD1 (6 bases). CDR1 and CDR2 (germline): SGHRS, YFSETQ. The V and J ends lost 2 bases and 1 base respectively, with 12 bases between them. This CDR3 contains 15 residues. CDR3 protein: CASSFTGLGNTEAFF. The CDR3 coding sequence is TGCGCCAGCAGCTTCACAGGGTTGGGGAACACTGAAGCTTTCTTT.

In its sample, this clone was seen once. This rearrangement joins TRBV7-9 to TRBJ2-7; D is undetermined. Trimming removed 2 bases from V and 0 bases from J, with 8 bases in between. Germline CDR1 SEHNR, CDR2 FQNEAQ (reference sequence). The CDR3 loop spans 14 amino acids. The CDR3 DNA follows: TGTGCCAGCAGCTTAATGGGCAGCTCCTACGAGCAGTACTTC. Protein product: CASSLMGSSYEQYF. Supplemented by reference TRBV7-9 and TRBJ2-7, the full variable domain reads DTGVSQNPRHKITKRGQNVTFRCDPISEHNRLYWYRQTLGQGPEFLTYFQNEAQLEKSRLLSDRFSAERPKGSFSTLEIQRTEQGDSAMYLCASSLMGSSYEQYFGPGTRLTVT.

V gene TRBV7-9 combines with J gene TRBJ2-5; 7 nucleotides line up with TRBD1. This CDR3 is 14 amino acids long. V trimming: 3 bases; J trimming: 2 bases; junction bases outside the gene matches: 3. CDR1 and CDR2 (germline): SEHNR, FQNEAQ (reference sequence). The CDR3: CASSLVRGQETQYF. The CDR3 region has the DNA TGTGCCAGCAGCTTGGTCAGGGGGCAAGAGACCCAGTACTTC.

V gene TRBV15 combines with J gene TRBJ2-1; TRBD1 matches 11 bases. Trimming at V came to 4 bases and at J to 7 bases, leaving 6 bases not matched to a gene. The CDR3 is 15 amino acids. Looked up from germline, CDR1 is LNHNV and CDR2 is YYDKDF (reference sequence). The CDR3 DNA reads TGTGCCACCAGCAAGGGACAGGGGGTGCCTAATGAGCAGTTCTTC. It translates to CATSKGQGVPNEQFF.

This sequence joins TRBV5-1 and TRBJ2-2, with D uncertain. Germline V gene sequence: CDR1 SGHRS, CDR2 YFSETQ. V dropped 4 bases and J dropped 0 bases, with 13 bases sitting between them. This CDR3 has 16 amino acids. For the CDR3, the DNA is TGCGCCAGCAGCCTTATCGGGCTATCGAACACCGGGGAGCTGTTTTTT. It is translated as CASSLIGLSNTGELFF.

The CDR3 DNA reads as TGTGCCAGCAGCACCGGGGTGACCAATGAGCAGTTCTTC. It specifies CASSTGVTNEQFF. J is TRBJ2-1 and V is TRBV7-3; a possible D gene is TRBD2 (5 bases). Trimming stripped 5 bases from V and 6 bases from J, with 11 bases between. The CDR3 has 13 amino acids. From germline, CDR1 is SGHTA and CDR2 FQGTGA. The full variable domain, its missing parts supplied by reference TRBV7-3 and TRBJ2-1, is GAGVSQTPSNKVTEKGKYVELRCDPISGHTALYWYRQSLGQGPEFLIYFQGTGAADDSGLPNDRFFAVRPEGSVSTLKIQRTERGDSAVYLCASSTGVTNEQFFGPGTRLTVL.

The chain joins TRBV7-2 to TRBJ2-2, with TRBD2 identical over 10 bases. Germline loops: CDR1 SGHTA, CDR2 FQGNSA. The CDR3 length is 16 residues. The V segment lost 2 bases and the J segment 4 bases; nucleotides outside the gene matches: 4. The CDR3 loop reads CASSLSLAGVTGELFF. CDR3 sequence (DNA): TGTGCCAGCAGCTTAAGCCTAGCGGGGGTCACCGGGGAGCTGTTTTTT.

This chain uses TRBV28 with TRBJ2-7; TRBD1 matches at 9 bases. The germline gives CDR1 MDHEN, CDR2 SYDVKM. V was clipped by 4 bases and J by 3 bases; unmatched bases: 4. The CDR3 is 14 amino acids. The CDR3 is CASSSDRGGYEQYF. CDR3 in DNA: TGTGCCAGCAGTTCGGACAGGGGTGGCTACGAGCAGTACTTC. The variable domain in full, completed from reference TRBV28 and TRBJ2-7, reads DVKVTQSSRYLVKRTGEKVFLECVQDMDHENMFWYRQDPGLGLRLIYFSYDVKMKEKGDIPEGYSVSREKKERFSLILESASTNQTSMYLCASSSDRGGYEQYFGPGTRLTVT.

CDR3 coding DNA: TGTGCCAGCAGCTCCAGGGGGCTGGAGACCCAGTACTTC. The encoded protein is CASSSRGLETQYF. This chain uses TRBV9 with TRBJ2-5; the match to TRBD1 covers 8 bases. In germline, CDR1 is SGDLS, CDR2 YYNGEE. Trimming took 4 bases from V and 5 from J; bases not matched to a gene: 4. This CDR3 spans 13 amino acids.

CDR3 residues: CASSSTNRVPGELFF. CDR3 DNA sequence: TGTGCCAGCAGCTCCACGAACAGGGTTCCCGGGGAGCTGTTTTTT. This chain joins TRBV7-9 and TRBJ2-2; a weak D match, TRBD1 (6 bases). The CDR3 has 15 amino acids. CDR1 is SEHNR, CDR2 FQNEAQ, per germline (reference sequence). With 4 bases removed from V and 6 bases from J, the gap between germline ends came to 15 bases.

The genes are TRBV18 and TRBJ1-6; a possible D gene is TRBD1 (6 bases). Trimming pared 5 bases from V and 7 bases from J, leaving 18 bases between. Germline CDR1 and CDR2: KGHSH and LQKENI. This CDR3 spans 16 amino acids. CDR3 sequence reads: CASSNLPGALNSPLHF. The CDR3 DNA sequence: TGTGCCAGCTCAAACCTCCCGGGGGCTCTAAATTCACCCCTCCACTTT.

This rearrangement joins TRBV28 to TRBJ2-7; 8 bases line up with TRBD1. V dropped 7 bases and J dropped 4; count of bases not matched to a gene: 9. This CDR3 spans 14 amino acids. Germline V gene sequence: CDR1 MDHEN, CDR2 SYDVKM. The CDR3 coding sequence is TGTGCCAGCACCTCGACAGGGGTCCGGTACGAGCAGTACTTC. It yields the protein CASTSTGVRYEQYF.

The chain links TRBV7-3 to TRBJ2-5, with a weak D call TRBD1 (6 bases). Germline-derived CDR1 and CDR2 are SGHTA and FQGTGA. V was pared by 0 bases and J by 4 bases, with 9 bases between. This CDR3 spans 14 amino acids. The CDR3: CASSLTGAGETQYF. Written as DNA, the CDR3 is TGTGCCAGCAGCTTAACGGGGGCCGGAGAGACCCAGTACTTC.

The V and J genes are TRBV14 and TRBJ2-3; D tentatively reads TRBD1 or TRBD2 (6 bases each). The CDR3 loop spans 15 amino acids. In germline, CDR1 is SGHDN, CDR2 FVKESK. Trimming removed 4 bases at V and 5 bases at J, with 16 bases between. CDR3 protein: CASSPLRAGQDTQYF. CDR3 sequence (DNA): TGTGCCAGCAGCCCTCTCCGGGCGGGACAAGATACGCAGTATTTT.

CDR3 protein: CASSIRAGGTDTQYF. CDR3 coding DNA: TGTGCCAGTAGTATAAGGGCGGGAGGCACAGATACGCAGTATTTT. The chain couples TRBV19 to TRBJ2-3, with 7 bases matching TRBD2. The CDR3 is 15 residues long. Germline CDR1 reads LNHDA; CDR2 reads SQIVND (reference sequence). V was clipped by 2 bases and J by 1 base; unmatched bases: 3.

This clone is medium-sized by share. This chain links TRBV6-6 with TRBJ1-2; 8 bases fit TRBD1. CDR3 length: 15 amino acids. Germline CDR1 reads MNHNY; CDR2 reads SVGAGI (reference sequence). J was trimmed by 8 bases and V by 6 bases; bases with no gene match: 14. CDR3 loop: CASSPAAGGLRGYTF. The CDR3 DNA sequence: TGTGCCAGCAGCCCCGCGGCAGGGGGCCTTAGAGGCTACACCTTC.

The J gene is TRBJ1-1, the V gene TRBV4-1, with a possible D match to TRBD1 (6 bases). The ends were cut back, 3 bases at V and 0 bases at J, with 17 bases in the middle. Per germline, CDR1 MGHRA and CDR2 YSYEKL. This CDR3 has 17 amino acids. The CDR3 region has the DNA TGCGCCAGCAGCCAGGGGCCCCGACAGGACATGAACACTGAAGCTTTCTTT. Its translation: CASSQGPRQDMNTEAFF.

In its sample, this clone was seen once. This chain links TRBV15 with TRBJ2-6; D uncertain. V lost 3 bases and J lost 0, with 9 bases in between. This CDR3 has 16 amino acids. CDR1 and CDR2 (germline): LNHNV, YYDKDF (reference sequence). In DNA, the CDR3 is TGTGCCACCAGCAGGCCCTACGGCTCTGGGGCCAACGTCCTGACTTTC. Protein product: CATSRPYGSGANVLTF.

Only one count was recorded for this clone. The chain is built from TRBV13 and TRBJ1-1; TRBD1 might be the D (5 bases). V was shortened by 4 bases and J by 6 bases, with 21 bases between the two germline ends. CDR1 is PRHDT, CDR2 FYEKMQ, per germline (reference sequence). This CDR3 comprises 16 residues. The CDR3 sequence is CASSSPLTSRVAEAFF. The DNA of the CDR3 is TGTGCCAGCAGCTCACCCCTAACCTCCAGGGTCGCTGAAGCTTTCTTT.

V gene TRBV7-2 combines with J gene TRBJ2-2; the match to TRBD2 covers 7 bases. Germline loops: CDR1 SGHTA, CDR2 FQGNSA. V trimming: 5 bases; J trimming: 3 bases; junction bases outside the gene matches: 9. The CDR3 length is 16 residues. The CDR3 nucleotides are TGTGCCAGCAGCGCCGGTACGGGAGGTTACACCGGGGAGCTGTTTTTT. It specifies CASSAGTGGYTGELFF.

The chain carries TRBV2 and TRBJ1-6, with TRBD1 matching over 7 bases. The CDR3 spans 12 residues. V shed 10 bases and J 7 bases; nucleotides not matched to a gene: 4. CDR1 SNHLY and CDR2 FYNNEI come from the germline V gene. This chain's CDR3 is CAIRDRNSPLHF. The CDR3 nucleotides read TGTGCCATCCGGGACAGAAATTCACCCCTCCACTTT.

V gene TRBV7-9 combines with J gene TRBJ2-3; a possible D gene is TRBD2 (5 bases). The CDR3 has 14 residues. V was clipped by 1 base and J by 5 bases, with 10 bases between them. Germline V CDR1 and CDR2: SEHNR, FQNEAQ (reference sequence). The DNA of the CDR3 is TGTGCCAGCAGCTTAGGACCTGCGGGAGATACGCAGTATTTT. This translates into CASSLGPAGDTQYF.

This clone appeared a single time. This sequence joins TRBV2 and TRBJ2-7; 9 nucleotides match TRBD2. CDR3 length: 15 residues. V lost 6 bases to trimming and J lost 0 bases; unmatched junction nucleotides: 6. Germline lookup yields CDR1 SNHLY and CDR2 FYNNEI. This CDR3 reads CASRGTSLISYEQYF. In DNA, the CDR3 is TGTGCCAGCAGGGGGACTAGCTTGATCTCCTACGAGCAGTACTTC.

The CDR3 sequence: CASSPRDRAHEQYF. The DNA for the CDR3 is TGTGCCAGCAGCCCCCGGGACAGGGCCCACGAGCAGTACTTC. This sequence joins TRBV9 and TRBJ2-7; TRBD1 aligns across 9 bases. The CDR3 has 14 amino acids. Germline CDR1 is SGDLS and CDR2 is YYNGEE. V lost 4 bases and J lost 5; bases outside the gene matches: 7.

The chain uses TRBV4-1 and TRBJ2-7, with D tentatively TRBD1 (6 bases). Germline V gene lookup returns CDR1 MGHRA and CDR2 YSYEKL. V lost 0 bases and J 0 bases, leaving 15 bases between the germline ends. This CDR3 has 17 residues. The CDR3 spells CASSQERGQGTSYEQYF. CDR3 in DNA: TGCGCCAGCAGCCAAGAGAGAGGGCAGGGGACCTCCTACGAGCAGTACTTC.

This chain uses TRBV11-3 with TRBJ2-3; D is ambiguous. The CDR3 contains 14 residues. V lost 1 base and J 1 base, leaving 6 bases between the germline ends. The germline V gene encodes CDR1 SGHNT and CDR2 YENEEA. This CDR3 is CASSLATGTDTQYF. CDR3 nucleotide sequence: TGTGCCAGCAGCTTAGCTACCGGCACAGATACGCAGTATTTT.

The V gene is TRBV10-3, the J gene TRBJ2-7; TRBD2 aligns across 14 bases. This CDR3 is built from 16 residues. V shed 11 bases and J 2 bases; nucleotides not matched to a gene: 11. The germline gives CDR1 ENHRY, CDR2 SYGVKD. The CDR3: CAVSGTSGRSAYEQYF. CDR3 nucleotide sequence: TGTGCCGTCTCCGGGACTAGCGGGAGAAGTGCCTACGAGCAGTACTTC.

V gene TRBV7-9 combines with J gene TRBJ1-2, with no clear D. The CDR3 contains 12 residues. Trimming removed 2 bases at V and 8 bases at J, with 9 bases between. Germline lookup yields CDR1 SEHNR and CDR2 FQNEAQ (reference sequence). CDR3 DNA: TGTGCCAGCAGCTTACTTAGGGAGGGCTACACCTTC. Protein product: CASSLLREGYTF.